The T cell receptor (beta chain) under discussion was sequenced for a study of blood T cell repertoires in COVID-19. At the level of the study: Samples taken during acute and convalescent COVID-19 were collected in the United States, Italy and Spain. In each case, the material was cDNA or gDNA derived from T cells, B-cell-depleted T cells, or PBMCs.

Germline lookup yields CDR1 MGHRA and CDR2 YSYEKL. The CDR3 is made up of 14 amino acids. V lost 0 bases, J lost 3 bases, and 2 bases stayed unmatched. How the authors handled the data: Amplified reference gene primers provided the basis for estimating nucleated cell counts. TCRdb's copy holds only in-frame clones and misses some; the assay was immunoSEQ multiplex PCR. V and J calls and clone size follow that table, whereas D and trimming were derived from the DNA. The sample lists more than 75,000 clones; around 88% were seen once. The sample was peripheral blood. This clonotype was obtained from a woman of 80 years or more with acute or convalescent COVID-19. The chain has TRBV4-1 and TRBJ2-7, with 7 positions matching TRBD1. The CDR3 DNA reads TGCGCCAGCAGCCAAGAGGGACAGCACTACGAGCAGTACTTC. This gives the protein CASSQEGQHYEQYF.